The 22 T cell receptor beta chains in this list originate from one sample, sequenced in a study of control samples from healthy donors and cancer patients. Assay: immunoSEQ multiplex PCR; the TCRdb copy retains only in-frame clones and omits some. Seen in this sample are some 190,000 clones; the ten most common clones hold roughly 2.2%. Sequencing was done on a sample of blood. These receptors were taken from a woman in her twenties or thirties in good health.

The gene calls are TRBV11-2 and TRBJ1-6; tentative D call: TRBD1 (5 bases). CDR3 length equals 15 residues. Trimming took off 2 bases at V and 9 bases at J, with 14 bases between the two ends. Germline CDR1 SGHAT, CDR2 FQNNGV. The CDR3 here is CASSLLAERGSPLHF. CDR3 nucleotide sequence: TGTGCCAGCAGCTTACTAGCCGAAAGGGGTTCACCCCTCCACTTT. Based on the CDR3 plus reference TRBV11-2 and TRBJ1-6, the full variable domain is EAGVAQSPRYKIIEKRQSVAFWCNPISGHATLYWYQQILGQGPKLLIQFQNNGVVDDSQLPKDRFSAERLKGVDSTLKIQPAKLEDSAVYLCASSLLAERGSPLHFGNGTRLTVT.

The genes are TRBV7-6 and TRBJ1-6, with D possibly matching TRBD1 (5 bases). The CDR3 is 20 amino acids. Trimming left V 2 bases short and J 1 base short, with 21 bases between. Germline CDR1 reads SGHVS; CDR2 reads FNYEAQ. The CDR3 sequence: CASSLREGRAVFSYNSPLHF. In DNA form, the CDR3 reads TGTGCCAGCAGCTTAAGGGAGGGCAGGGCGGTATTTTCCTATAATTCACCCCTCCACTTT.

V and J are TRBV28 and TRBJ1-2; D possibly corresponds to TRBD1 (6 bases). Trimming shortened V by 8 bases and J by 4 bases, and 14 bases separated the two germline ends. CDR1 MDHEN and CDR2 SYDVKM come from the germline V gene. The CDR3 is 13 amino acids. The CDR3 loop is CASRLGGPYGYTF. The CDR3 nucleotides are TGTGCCAGCCGCCTCGGGGGGCCCTATGGCTACACCTTC.

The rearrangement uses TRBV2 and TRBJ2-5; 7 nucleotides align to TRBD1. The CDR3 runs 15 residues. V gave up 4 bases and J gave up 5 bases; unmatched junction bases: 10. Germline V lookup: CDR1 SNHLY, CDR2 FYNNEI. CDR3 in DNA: TGTGCCAGCAGTGCCAGACAGGGTTGGTTGGAGACCCAGTACTTC. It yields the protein CASSARQGWLETQYF.

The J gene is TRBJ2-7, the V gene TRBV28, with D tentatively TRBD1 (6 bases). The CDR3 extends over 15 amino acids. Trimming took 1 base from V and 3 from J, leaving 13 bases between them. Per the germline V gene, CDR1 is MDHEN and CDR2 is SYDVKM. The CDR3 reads CASSLLDSPDYEQYF. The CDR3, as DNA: TGTGCCAGCAGTTTATTGGACAGTCCTGACTACGAGCAGTACTTC. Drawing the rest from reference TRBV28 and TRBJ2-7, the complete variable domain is DVKVTQSSRYLVKRTGEKVFLECVQDMDHENMFWYRQDPGLGLRLIYFSYDVKMKEKGDIPEGYSVSREKKERFSLILESASTNQTSMYLCASSLLDSPDYEQYFGPGTRLTVT.

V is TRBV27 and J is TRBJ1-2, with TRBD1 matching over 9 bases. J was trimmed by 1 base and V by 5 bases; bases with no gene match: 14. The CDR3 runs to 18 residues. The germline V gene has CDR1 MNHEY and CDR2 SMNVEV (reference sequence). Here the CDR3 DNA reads TGTGCCAGCAGTCCCCTCCTCCGGGACAGGGAAAATAACTATGGCTACACCTTC. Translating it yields CASSPLLRDRENNYGYTF.

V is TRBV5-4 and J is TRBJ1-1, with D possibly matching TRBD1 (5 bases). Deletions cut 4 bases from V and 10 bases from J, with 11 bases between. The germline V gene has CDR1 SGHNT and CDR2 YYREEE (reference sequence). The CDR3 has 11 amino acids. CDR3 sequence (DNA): TGTGCCAGCAGCCAGTGGCAGGGAGCTTTCTTT. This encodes CASSQWQGAFF.

The CDR3 is CASSYRRQGPPHPNSPLHF. The CDR3 coding sequence is TGTGCCAGCAGTTACCGCAGACAGGGGCCACCCCATCCGAATTCACCCCTCCACTTT. The rearrangement links TRBV6-2 or TRBV6-3 to TRBJ1-6; 8 bases map to TRBD1. Germline assignment: CDR1 MNHEY and CDR2 SVGEGT. V dropped 2 bases and J dropped 7; count of bases not matched to a gene: 16. The CDR3 covers 19 residues.

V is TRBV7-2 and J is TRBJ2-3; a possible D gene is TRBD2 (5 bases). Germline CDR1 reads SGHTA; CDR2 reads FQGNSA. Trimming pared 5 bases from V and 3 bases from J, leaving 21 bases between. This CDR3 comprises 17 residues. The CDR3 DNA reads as TGTGCCAGCAGCCTCTTGGCCGGGCGAGGGTTTACAGATACGCAGTATTTT. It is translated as CASSLLAGRGFTDTQYF.

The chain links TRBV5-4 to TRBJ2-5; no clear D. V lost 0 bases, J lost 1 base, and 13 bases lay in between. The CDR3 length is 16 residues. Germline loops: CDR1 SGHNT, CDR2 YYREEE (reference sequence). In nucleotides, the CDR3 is TGTGCCAGCAGCTTGGCCCCGGTAGGATCCCAAGAGACCCAGTACTTC. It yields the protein CASSLAPVGSQETQYF.

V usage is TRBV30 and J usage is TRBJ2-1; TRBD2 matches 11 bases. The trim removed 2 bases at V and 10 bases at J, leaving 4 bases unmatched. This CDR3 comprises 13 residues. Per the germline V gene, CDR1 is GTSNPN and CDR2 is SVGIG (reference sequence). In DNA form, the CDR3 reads TGTGCCTGGAGTACGACTAGCGGGGCCGAGCAGTTCTTC. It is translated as CAWSTTSGAEQFF. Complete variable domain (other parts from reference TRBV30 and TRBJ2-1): SQTIHQWPATLVQPVGSPLSLECTVEGTSNPNLYWYRQAAGRGLQLLFYSVGIGQISSEVPQNLSASRPQDRQFILSSKKLLLSDSGFYLCAWSTTSGAEQFFGPGTRLTVL.

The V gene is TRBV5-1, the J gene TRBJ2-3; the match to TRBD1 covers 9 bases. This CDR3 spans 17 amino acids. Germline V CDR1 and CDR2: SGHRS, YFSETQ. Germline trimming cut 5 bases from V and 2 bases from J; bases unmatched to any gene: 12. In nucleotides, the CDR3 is TGCGCCAGCAGTAGAAAGACAGGGGGAGAGGCCACAGATACGCAGTATTTT. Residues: CASSRKTGGEATDTQYF.

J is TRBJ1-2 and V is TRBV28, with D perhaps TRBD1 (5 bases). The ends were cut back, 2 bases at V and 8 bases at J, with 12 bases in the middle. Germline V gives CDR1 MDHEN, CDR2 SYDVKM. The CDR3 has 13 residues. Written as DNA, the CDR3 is TGTGCCAGCAGTTTAATGTGGCAGGGAGGCTACACCTTC. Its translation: CASSLMWQGGYTF.

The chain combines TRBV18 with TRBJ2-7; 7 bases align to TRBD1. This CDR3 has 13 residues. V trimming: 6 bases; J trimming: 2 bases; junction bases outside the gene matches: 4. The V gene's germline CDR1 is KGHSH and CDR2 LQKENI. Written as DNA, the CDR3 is TGTGCCAGCTCCTCCGGGACAGCCTACGAGCAGTACTTC. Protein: CASSSGTAYEQYF.

The CDR3 here is CASSRQGVRGEKLFF. In nucleotides, the CDR3 is TGTGCCAGCAGTCGTCAAGGGGTTCGCGGTGAAAAACTGTTTTTT. The V call is TRBV27, the J call TRBJ1-4; D perhaps matches TRBD1 (5 bases). Germline V gene sequence: CDR1 MNHEY, CDR2 SMNVEV (reference sequence). The CDR3 length is 15 residues. V lost 5 bases, J lost 7 bases, and 17 bases lay in between.

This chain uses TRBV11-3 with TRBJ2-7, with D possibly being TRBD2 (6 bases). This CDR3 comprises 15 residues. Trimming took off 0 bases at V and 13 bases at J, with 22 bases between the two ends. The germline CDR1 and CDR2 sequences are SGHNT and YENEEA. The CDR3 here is CASSLDGTLLRGGYF. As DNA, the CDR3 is TGTGCCAGCAGCTTAGATGGGACTCTATTACGAGGAGGATACTTC. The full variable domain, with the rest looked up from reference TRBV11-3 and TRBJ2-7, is EAGVVQSPRYKIIEKKQPVAFWCNPISGHNTLYWYLQNLGQGPELLIRYENEEAVDDSQLPKDRFSAERLKGVDSTLKIQPAELGDSAVYLCASSLDGTLLRGGYFGPGTRLTVT.

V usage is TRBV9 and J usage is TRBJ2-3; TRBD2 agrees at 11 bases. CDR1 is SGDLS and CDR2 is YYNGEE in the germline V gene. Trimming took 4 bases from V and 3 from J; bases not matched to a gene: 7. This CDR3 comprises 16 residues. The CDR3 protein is CASSIAGGRLTDTQYF. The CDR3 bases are TGTGCCAGCAGCATAGCGGGGGGGCGTCTGACAGATACGCAGTATTTT.

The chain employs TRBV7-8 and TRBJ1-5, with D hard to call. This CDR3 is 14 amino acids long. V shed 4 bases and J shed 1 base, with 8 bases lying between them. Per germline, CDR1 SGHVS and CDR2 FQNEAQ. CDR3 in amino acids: CASSSVNSNQPQHF. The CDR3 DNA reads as TGTGCCAGCAGCTCTGTAAACAGCAATCAGCCCCAGCATTTT.

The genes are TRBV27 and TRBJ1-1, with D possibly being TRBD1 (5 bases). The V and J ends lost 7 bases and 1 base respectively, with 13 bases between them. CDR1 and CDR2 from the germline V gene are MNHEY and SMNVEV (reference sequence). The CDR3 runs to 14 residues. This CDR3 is CASNHWRGNTEAFF. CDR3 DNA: TGTGCCAGCAACCACTGGAGGGGGAACACTGAAGCTTTCTTT.

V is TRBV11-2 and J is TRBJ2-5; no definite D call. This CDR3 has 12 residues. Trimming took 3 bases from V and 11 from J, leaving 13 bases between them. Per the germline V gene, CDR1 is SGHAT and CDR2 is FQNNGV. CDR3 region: CASSFWQAEQYF. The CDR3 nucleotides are TGTGCCAGCAGCTTTTGGCAGGCAGAGCAGTACTTC.

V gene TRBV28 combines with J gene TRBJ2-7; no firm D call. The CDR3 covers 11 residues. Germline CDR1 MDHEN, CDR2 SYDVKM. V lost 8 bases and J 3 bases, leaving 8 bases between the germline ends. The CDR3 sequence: CASQRFYEQYF. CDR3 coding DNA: TGTGCCAGCCAGCGATTCTACGAGCAGTACTTC.

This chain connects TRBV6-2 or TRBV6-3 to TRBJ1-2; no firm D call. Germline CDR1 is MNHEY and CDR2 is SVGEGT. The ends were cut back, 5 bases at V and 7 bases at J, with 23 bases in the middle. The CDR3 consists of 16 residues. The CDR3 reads CASSPQRRLLSGGYTF. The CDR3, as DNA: TGTGCCAGCAGTCCCCAACGACGGTTACTCTCTGGTGGCTACACCTTC.